This TCR beta chain was captured in a study of blood T cell repertoires in COVID-19 (dated by TCRdb to the early 2020s). In terms of the full investigation: Samples from collaborators originated in the United States, Italy and Spain and spanned both the acute and convalescent phases of COVID-19. The prospective study material was composed of cDNA or gDNA derived from T cells, B-cell-depleted T cells, or PBMCs. Where available, HLA class I and class II types were obtained from metadata supplied by the sample provider rather than from assay-based typing. The repertoires were made available in a free public database intended to serve as a resource for research on the immune response to SARS-CoV-2. Samples came from the ongoing ImmuneRACE study (first 160 participants) plus 1,254 subjects from 6 global collaborators. Deeply sampled blood TCRbeta repertoires from subjects exposed to, actively infected with, or recovered from COVID-19 were included in the dataset. Sample metadata almost always included a de-identified subject ID, COVID-19 status, age in years and sex.

The study at large found these results: Clinical and demographic metadata were provided uncurated, with the amount varying by source and participant.

The CDR3 runs 14 amino acids, cysteine and phenylalanine included. The sequence is cut down to CDR3 DNA, 42 bases in frame from base 1. The junction shows trimming of 6 bases on V and 4 bases on J, plus 10 bases between the germline ends. The germline V gene (reference sequence) specifies LNHDA as CDR1 and SQIVND as CDR2. The count of this clone is one. There is no known antigen for this receptor. Base qualities are not recorded, but no much larger clone differs from it by a single base. Participants in the prospective study were enrolled through a virtual design, were aged about 18 to 100 years, and lived in 24 United States geographic areas. In the prospective study, cohorts were assigned on the basis of participant-reported clinical history obtained from a screening survey and a study questionnaire. Recovered participants in ImmuneRACE Cohort 3 were defined as having two consecutive negative NP/OP PCR tests, clearance from a healthcare professional, or resolution of symptoms. Each participant in the prospective study had whole blood, serum and a nasopharyngeal or oropharyngeal swab collected by mobile phlebotomists. Participants in the prospective study had the option to provide additional blood draws and questionnaires over an approximately 2-month period. Before DNA extraction, prospective study blood samples were shipped either frozen or at room temperature.

The immunoSEQ Assay, a bias-controlled multiplex PCR, was used to amplify TCRbeta CDR3 regions from genomic DNA. In the source study's methods: Nucleated cell counts per sample were estimated from amplification of reference gene primers within the assay. To quantify the absolute abundance of each unique TCRbeta CDR3 rearrangement, sequence reads were collapsed and filtered. Productive Simpson clonality was computed per sample as the square root of Simpson's diversity index over productive rearrangements. The clones in this table, taken by TCRdb from immuneACCESS, are in-frame only. Not every clone is retained; where verified, under half of the shortfall comes from an unresolved V gene, and the cause of the rest is unknown. For V, J and clone size, that table is used; D and trimming come from the DNA. For this sample there are more than 250,000 clones; nearly 90% appear just once. The ten most abundant clones make up around 6% of the sample.

The sequencing input was PBMCs or T cells enriched from blood (not recorded which). The rearranged segments are TRBV19 and TRBJ1-6, with no confident D gene call. The clonotype originates from a woman under 40 who had recovered from COVID-19. Here the CDR3 is given as CASSFRGYNSPLHF. In nucleotides, the sequence is TGTGCCAGTAGCTTTCGGGGATATAATTCACCCCTCCACTTT. When the CDR3 is completed using the reference TRBV19 and TRBJ1-6 genes on either side, the full variable domain is DGGITQSPKYLFRKEGQNVTLSCEQNLNHDAMYWYRQDPGQGLRLIYYSQIVNDFQKGDIAEGYSVSREKKESFPLTVTSAQKNPTAFYLCASSFRGYNSPLHFGNGTRLTVT.